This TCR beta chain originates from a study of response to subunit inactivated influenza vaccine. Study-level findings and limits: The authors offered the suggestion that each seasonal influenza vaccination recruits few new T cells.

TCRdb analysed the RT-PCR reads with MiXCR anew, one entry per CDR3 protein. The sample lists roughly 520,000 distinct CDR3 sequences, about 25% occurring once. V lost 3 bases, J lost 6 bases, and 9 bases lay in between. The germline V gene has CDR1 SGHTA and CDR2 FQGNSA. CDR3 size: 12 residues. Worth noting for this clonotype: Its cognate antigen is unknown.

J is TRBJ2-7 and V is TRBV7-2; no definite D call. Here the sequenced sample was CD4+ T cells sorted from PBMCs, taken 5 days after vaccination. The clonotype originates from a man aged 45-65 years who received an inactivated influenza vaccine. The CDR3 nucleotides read TGTGCCAGCAGCTTGAAATACGGCGAGCAGTACTTC. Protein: CASSLKYGEQYF.